The 18 T cell receptor beta chains given below trace back to one sample, sequenced in a study of identical twins. MiXCR, run by TCRdb on the 5' RACE reads, gives a single entry per CDR3 protein. This table holds about 900,000 distinct CDR3 sequences, approximately 13% found once. These data also featured in a second study, about yellow fever vaccine responses in identical twins.

The material sequenced was PBMCs. These receptors originate from a woman aged 18-29 years in good health.

As to this clonotype: A read error is possible here, since a much larger clone lies one base away. A read error is likely, as this CDR3 ends without the conserved phenylalanine or tryptophan. The rearrangement uses TRBV5-1 and TRBJ1-5; no clear D. Trimming shortened V by 3 bases and J by 7 bases, and 11 bases separated the two germline ends. This CDR3 has 13 residues. Looked up from germline, CDR1 is SGHRS and CDR2 is YFSETQ. The DNA for the CDR3 is TGCGCCAGCAGCTCCTCGCCGGGACAGCCCCAGCATTCT. As protein: CASSSSPGQPQHS.

This chain connects TRBV5-1 to TRBJ1-1, with unresolved D. Germline V gene lookup returns CDR1 SGHRS and CDR2 YFSETQ. V was cut by 4 bases and J by 1 base, with 11 bases left in between. The CDR3 length is 14 residues. In nucleotides, the CDR3 is TGCGCCAGCAGCGGGTCCTTGGAGAACACTGAAGCTTTCTTT. This sequence encodes CASSGSLENTEAFF.

This clonotype has a handful of counts. This chain connects TRBV6-5 to TRBJ2-7; tentative D call: TRBD1 (6 bases). The CDR3 runs to 10 residues. Trimming pared 11 bases from V and 6 bases from J, leaving 11 bases between. Looked up from germline, CDR1 is MNHEY and CDR2 is SVGAGI. CDR3: CASSRGEQYF. The CDR3, as DNA: TGTGCCTCCTCCAGGGGCGAGCAGTACTTC.

This clonotype was found a few times. The chain joins TRBV19 to TRBJ2-1, with D tentatively TRBD1 (5 bases). V was clipped by 7 bases and J by 9 bases, with 13 bases between them. CDR1 and CDR2 from the germline V gene are LNHDA and SQIVND (reference sequence). CDR3 length: 12 amino acids. The CDR3 sequence is CASKKGLGEQFF. CDR3 DNA sequence: TGTGCCAGTAAGAAGGGGCTGGGTGAGCAGTTCTTC.

The V and J genes are TRBV18 and TRBJ2-1; TRBD1 is a possible D gene (6 bases). Germline loops: CDR1 KGHSH, CDR2 LQKENI. The CDR3 contains 15 residues. Trimming pared 2 bases from V and 3 bases from J, leaving 11 bases between. The CDR3: CASSPDRTIYNEQFF. The CDR3 coding sequence is TGTGCCAGCTCACCAGACAGGACCATCTACAATGAGCAGTTCTTC.

The chain has TRBV11-2 and TRBJ2-5; the D gene is possibly TRBD1 (6 bases). V was trimmed by 5 bases and J by 5 bases, leaving 21 bases between them. CDR3 length: 16 amino acids. Germline V gene sequence: CDR1 SGHAT, CDR2 FQNNGV. CDR3 amino acids: CASSLKHQTRGETQYF. Written as DNA, the CDR3 is TGTGCCAGCAGCCTGAAGCACCAAACTAGGGGGGAGACCCAGTACTTC.

This rearrangement joins TRBV28 to TRBJ2-7; no clear D. Per germline, CDR1 MDHEN and CDR2 SYDVKM. The V end was cut by 2 bases, the J end by 5 bases, with 7 bases between. This CDR3 is built from 12 residues. The CDR3 is CASSLVNNEQYF. CDR3 nucleotides: TGTGCCAGCAGTTTAGTGAACAACGAGCAGTACTTC.

The chain joins TRBV6-1 to TRBJ2-2; 9 nucleotides align to TRBD1. The CDR3 extends over 16 amino acids. V was clipped by 7 bases and J by 1 base; unmatched bases: 7. Germline CDR1 MNHNS, CDR2 SASEGT. The CDR3, as DNA: TGTGCCAGCACCACAGGGGGCAGGAGGAACACCGGGGAGCTGTTTTTT. This encodes CASTTGGRRNTGELFF.

There are many counts of this clonotype. V gene TRBV11-2 combines with J gene TRBJ2-7; D ambiguous. The germline CDR1 and CDR2 sequences are SGHAT and FQNNGV. Trimming left V 1 base short and J 3 bases short, with 10 bases between. The length of the CDR3 is 14 residues. The CDR3 is CASSLGHLNYEQYF. DNA of the CDR3: TGTGCCAGCAGCTTAGGGCACCTTAACTACGAGCAGTACTTC.

The chain joins TRBV12-3 or TRBV12-4 to TRBJ1-1; no reliable D call. The V gene lost 6 bases and the J gene lost 2 bases, with 13 bases spanning the gap. The CDR3 totals 14 residues. Here the CDR3 reads CASSHIGSNTEAFF. CDR3 nucleotide sequence: TGTGCCAGCAGCCATATCGGGTCTAACACTGAAGCTTTCTTT.

The rearrangement joins TRBV12-3 or TRBV12-4 to TRBJ1-2, with D perhaps matching TRBD1 (6 bases). Trimming shortened V by 7 bases and J by 7 bases, and 22 bases separated the two germline ends. There are 15 residues in the CDR3. CDR3 sequence: CASTRGVGGLGGYTF. CDR3 sequence (DNA): TGTGCCAGCACCCGCGGGGTCGGGGGCTTAGGTGGCTACACCTTC.

This clonotype was found a few times. The chain has TRBV27 and TRBJ2-4; a possible D gene is TRBD2 (6 bases). Trimming shortened V by 5 bases and J by 4 bases, and 15 bases separated the two germline ends. This CDR3 spans 15 amino acids. Germline assignment: CDR1 MNHEY and CDR2 SMNVEV (reference sequence). This chain's CDR3 is CASSLVRLEKNIQYF. The CDR3 DNA follows: TGTGCCAGCAGTCTGGTTAGACTAGAAAAAAACATTCAGTACTTC.

This clonotype occurred many times. V and J are TRBV20-1 and TRBJ1-1; TRBD1 matches at 7 bases. This CDR3 has 13 amino acids. Trimming took 6 bases from V and 7 from J; bases not matched to a gene: 11. The germline V gene has CDR1 DFQATT and CDR2 SNEGSKA (reference sequence). The CDR3 region is CSARGQNNGEAFF. DNA of the CDR3: TGCAGTGCGAGGGGACAGAACAATGGTGAAGCTTTCTTT.

In its sample, this clonotype was seen a few times. The rearrangement joins TRBV29-1 to TRBJ2-3; 8 nucleotides line up with TRBD2. The CDR3 is 13 amino acids. Germline V gives CDR1 SQVTM, CDR2 ANQGSEA. After removal of 7 bases from V and 0 bases from J, the junction contained 3 bases not matched to a gene. CDR3 sequence: CSGTSGSTDTQYF. The CDR3 bases are TGCAGCGGAACTAGCGGCAGCACAGATACGCAGTATTTT.

The chain recombines TRBV2 with TRBJ2-1; D remains unclear. The V gene's germline CDR1 is SNHLY and CDR2 FYNNEI. Trimming shortened V by 8 bases and J by 1 base, and 15 bases separated the two germline ends. The CDR3 runs 15 residues. The CDR3 coding sequence is TGTGCCAGCCTCCCGCCTAGTGGGTCCTACAATGAGCAGTTCTTC. This gives the protein CASLPPSGSYNEQFF. The entire variable domain, with the rest obtained from reference TRBV2 and TRBJ2-1, is as follows: EPEVTQTPSHQVTQMGQEVILRCVPISNHLYFYWYRQILGQKVEFLVSFYNNEISEKSEIFDDQFSVERPDGSNFTLKIRSTKLEDSAMYFCASLPPSGSYNEQFFGPGTRLTVL.

The chain joins TRBV4-1 to TRBJ2-5; D is ambiguous. V was trimmed by 1 base and J by 5 bases, leaving 8 bases between them. The length of the CDR3 is 13 residues. Per germline, CDR1 MGHRA and CDR2 YSYEKL. This CDR3 reads CASSQVHAETQYF. DNA of the CDR3: TGCGCCAGCAGCCAAGTCCATGCCGAGACCCAGTACTTC.

The gene calls are TRBV5-1 and TRBJ1-2; 8 positions match TRBD1. The length of the CDR3 is 16 residues. J was trimmed by 2 bases and V by 0 bases; bases with no gene match: 6. Germline CDR1 SGHRS, CDR2 YFSETQ. The DNA of the CDR3 is TGCGCCAGCAGCTTGGAAAGGACAGGGTGCAACTATGGCTACACCTTC. Its translation is CASSLERTGCNYGYTF.

V is TRBV20-1 and J is TRBJ1-2; TRBD1 might be the D (5 bases). Germline CDR1 and CDR2: DFQATT and SNEGSKA (reference sequence). The CDR3 has 10 amino acids. Trimming cost V 5 bases and J 8 bases, with 9 bases left between them. CDR3 sequence: CSAGAEGYTF. DNA of the CDR3: TGCAGTGCTGGGGCCGAAGGCTACACCTTC.